This entry features one TCR beta chain sequence. What it binds is unknown. The authors reverse transcribed all of the isolated RNA, so sequencing captured expressed TCRB transcripts. Some clones are missing from TCRdb's copy, which holds only in-frame ones; the method was immunoSEQ multiplex PCR. The sample yields over 150,000 clones, 10% seen once. Trimming stripped 3 bases from V and 0 bases from J, with 16 bases between. The CDR3 extends over 17 amino acids. Germline loops: CDR1 MGHRA, CDR2 YSYEKL. The data stem from a study of beta chain features in type 1 diabetes. Overall study context: Examination of sorted cells across all samples involved around 98 million cells.

Cell sorting via CD45RO/CCR7/CD25/CD127/CD95/CD27 was performed to obtain CD4+ naive, central memory, regulatory and stem cell-like memory cells. Study-wide points: Among patients with Type 1 diabetes, TCRB CDR3s were moderately but significantly shorter in every one of the four CD4+ subsets. Patients' naive, central memory and Treg TCRB repertoires seemed closer to one another than those of healthy donors.

This TCR came from a man aged 30 to 45 with type 1 diabetes. J is TRBJ2-3 and V is TRBV4-1; tentative D call: TRBD1 (6 bases). The sample comprised central memory CD4+ T cells from blood. This chain's CDR3 is CASSHLSGAQSTDTQYF. The CDR3 DNA is TGCGCCAGCAGCCATCTCTCAGGGGCCCAAAGCACAGATACGCAGTATTTT.